The clone carrying this T cell receptor beta chain was observed a single time. Its antigen is not known. The source of the sample is a study of cytomegalovirus exposure and HLA in healthy donors. In the study overall: It was reported in a later analysis that the roughly 120 validation repertoires used the same platform as the approximately 600 first-cohort repertoires.

V dropped 6 bases and J dropped 3; count of bases not matched to a gene: 2. In germline, CDR1 is SQVTM, CDR2 ANQGSEA. The CDR3 runs to 13 residues. The data were produced by immunoSEQ multiplex PCR, yet TCRdb's version contains in-frame clones alone and is incomplete. The sample lists more than 300,000 clones, roughly 88% occurring once. Findings and caveats of the study: Rarity marked most TCR sequences, yet some public TCRs occurred in many donors. With high specificity and sensitivity, the classifier reportedly diagnosed cytomegalovirus status. The study put around 180 TCR beta chains on its list as cytomegalovirus-associated.

The origin of this receptor is a woman aged 18-29 years in good health and CMV-seronegative. The sample taken for sequencing was PBMCs. The chain is built from TRBV29-1 and TRBJ2-3, with 11 bases that match TRBD2. CDR3 nucleotide sequence: TGCAGCGTCACTAGCGGGAGAACAGATACGCAGTATTTT. This encodes CSVTSGRTDTQYF.